A selection of T cell receptor beta chains follows, all from one sample in a study of blood T cell repertoires in COVID-19. Sequencing used immunoSEQ multiplex PCR; TCRdb keeps in-frame clones, though not all of them. The sample includes roughly 200,000 clones, approximately 85% of them seen just once. Material: peripheral blood. Source of these receptors: a human donor with active or convalescent COVID-19. The donor label of this sample is uncertain. The CDR3 runs from the conserved cysteine through the conserved F or W. The D gene is left open where the match is weak. Clone size, where shown, is once, few, many, or a class for clones that have expanded.

clone size	V gene	D gene	J gene	CDR3 DNA	CDR3 protein
.	TRBV28	TRBD2	TRBJ2-5	TGTGCCAGCAGTCGAACTAGCGGGGGAGAGACCCAGTACTTC	CASSRTSGGETQYF
.	TRBV9	TRBD2	TRBJ2-5	TGTGCCAGCAGCGTCCTAGCGGGGGGACAAGAGACCCAGTACTTC	CASSVLAGGQETQYF
.	TRBV15	TRBD2	TRBJ2-2	TGTGCCACCAGCAGAGGGAGCGGGGGAGGCGGGGAGCTGTTTTTT	CATSRGSGGGGELFF
.	TRBV6-4	.	TRBJ2-1	TGTGCCAGCAGTGATAATAAGGAGGGAGCGGCAATAAATGAGCAGTTCTTC	CASSDNKEGAAINEQFF
.	TRBV15	.	TRBJ2-7	TGTGCCACCAGCAGAGATCCCCCCGGCGAGCAGTACTTC	CATSRDPPGEQYF
.	TRBV6-2/TRBV6-3	.	TRBJ1-4	TGTGCCAGCAGCCCGGCGGATGAAAAACTGTTTTTT	CASSPADEKLFF
.	TRBV19	.	TRBJ1-6	TGTGCCAGTAGTATAGACAGGAAGTCTCATTCACCCCTCCACTTT	CASSIDRKSHSPLHF
.	TRBV9	TRBD2	TRBJ2-5	TGTGCCAGCAGCGTAGGTGGCGGGGGGGCTGAGACCCAGTACTTC	CASSVGGGGAETQYF
.	TRBV7-2	TRBD2	TRBJ2-7	TGTGCCAGCAGCTTAGCGCTGAGCGGGGGGAGGTACGAGCAGTACTTC	CASSLALSGGRYEQYF
.	TRBV18	.	TRBJ2-3	TGTGCCAGCTCACATAGACTAATTGGAACAGATACGCAGTATTTT	CASSHRLIGTDTQYF
once	TRBV28	.	TRBJ1-5	TGTGCCAGCAGTTTAGGCGGTTTTGATCAGCCCCAGCATTTT	CASSLGGFDQPQHF
.	TRBV27	TRBD1	TRBJ2-7	TGTGCCAGCAGTTTATCCCCGGACAGGGTCTACGAGCAGTACTTC	CASSLSPDRVYEQYF
.	TRBV5-6	TRBD1	TRBJ1-2	TGTGCCAGCAGCCCGGGACAGTGGCTCTATGGCTACACCTTC	CASSPGQWLYGYTF
once	TRBV2	.	TRBJ1-2	TGTGCCAGCAGTGAAATGGGGGCGGCTAACTATGGCTACACCTTC	CASSEMGAANYGYTF
.	TRBV7-2	.	TRBJ1-2	TGTGCCAGCACCCCATTGGCCTCCTATGGCTACACCTTC	CASTPLASYGYTF
.	TRBV10-3	TRBD2	TRBJ2-2	TGTGCCATCAGTGAGTCGGGGGGACTAGCGGGAGGACGGGACACCGGGGAGCTGTTTTTT	CAISESGGLAGGRDTGELFF
once	TRBV18	.	TRBJ2-7	TGTGCCAGCTCACCACCGTCGATAGGGGGCTACGAGCAGTACTTC	CASSPPSIGGYEQYF